Each of the 3 T cell receptor beta chains below was sequenced from the same sample in a study of cytomegalovirus exposure and HLA in healthy donors (TCRdb year 2017). The library relied on the immunoSEQ multiplex PCR assay. The multiplex PCR relied on a mix of 60 forward primers for TCR Vbeta segments and 13 reverse primers for TCR Jbeta segments. TCRdb took over this immuneACCESS table, retaining in-frame rearrangements with V and J assigned. Such tables are incomplete; in checked studies, under half of the missing clones stem from an unresolved V gene, and the remainder is unexplained. This sample has 29,000 or so clones in its table, and 62% of those were observed once. The ten largest make up roughly 42% of the sample. The sample was PBMCs. The origin of the receptors is a male donor in good health and CMV-seropositive.

V usage is TRBV29-1 and J usage is TRBJ1-2, with D possibly matching TRBD1 (5 bases). Germline V gene sequence: CDR1 SQVTM, CDR2 ANQGSEA. V lost 0 bases, J lost 7 bases, and 15 bases lay in between. The CDR3 sequence is 14 residues long. As DNA, the CDR3 is TGCAGCGTTGAAGATCGCCGCAGGGTAGGTGGCTACACCTTC. Translated, it gives CSVEDRRRVGGYTF.

This chain uses TRBV9 with TRBJ2-3; D ambiguous. The CDR3 has 12 residues. The germline gives CDR1 SGDLS, CDR2 YYNGEE. V shed 4 bases and J shed 5 bases, with 8 bases lying between them. In nucleotides, the CDR3 is TGTGCCAGCAGCCCAGGAATAGATACGCAGTATTTT. This encodes CASSPGIDTQYF.

The rearrangement joins TRBV7-2 to TRBJ2-5, with 9 bases matching TRBD2. The V gene end was trimmed by 6 bases and the J gene end by 5 bases; junction bases not matched to a gene: 10. The CDR3 has 15 residues. Germline values: CDR1 SGHTA, CDR2 FQGNSA. CDR3 nucleotide sequence: TGTGCCAGCAGGTCGACCGGGACTAGCATGGAGACCCAGTACTTC. This codes for CASRSTGTSMETQYF.